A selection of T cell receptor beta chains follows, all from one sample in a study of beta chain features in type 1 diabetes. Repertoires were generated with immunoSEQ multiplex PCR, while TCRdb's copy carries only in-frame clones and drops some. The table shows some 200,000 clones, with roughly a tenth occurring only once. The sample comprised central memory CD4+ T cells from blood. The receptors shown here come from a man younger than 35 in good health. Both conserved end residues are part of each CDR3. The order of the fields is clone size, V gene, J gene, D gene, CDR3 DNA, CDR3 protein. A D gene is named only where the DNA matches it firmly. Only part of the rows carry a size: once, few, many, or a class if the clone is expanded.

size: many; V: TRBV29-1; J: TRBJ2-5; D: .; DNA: TGCAGCGTGAGACGGGACCGCCAAGAGACCCAGTACTTC; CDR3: CSVRRDRQETQYF
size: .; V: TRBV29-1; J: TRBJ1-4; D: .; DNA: TGCAGCGTTGGAGGGCGGGGCCCGGATGAAAAACTGTTTTTT; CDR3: CSVGGRGPDEKLFF
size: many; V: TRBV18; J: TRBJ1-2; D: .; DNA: TGTGCCAGCTCACCGAGTGGCGATGGCTACACCTTC; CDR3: CASSPSGDGYTF
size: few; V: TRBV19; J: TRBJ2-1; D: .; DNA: TGTGCCAGTAGTTGGCAGGGGTGGGATACTGAGCAGTTCTTC; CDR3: CASSWQGWDTEQFF
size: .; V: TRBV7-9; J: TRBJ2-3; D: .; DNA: TGTGCCAGCAGCTTAGCGACCCATACAGATACGCAGTATTTT; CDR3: CASSLATHTDTQYF
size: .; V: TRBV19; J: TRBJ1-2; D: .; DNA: TGTGCCAGTAGTATGCGACAGGCTTACTATGGCTACACCTTC; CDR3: CASSMRQAYYGYTF
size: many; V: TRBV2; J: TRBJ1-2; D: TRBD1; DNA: TGTGCCAGCACCGGGCAGGGGGCGCGGGGCTACACCTTC; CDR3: CASTGQGARGYTF
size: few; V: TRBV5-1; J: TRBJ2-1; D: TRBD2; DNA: TGCGCCAGCAGCTTGATAGCGGGCTCCTACAATGAGCAGTTCTTC; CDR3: CASSLIAGSYNEQFF
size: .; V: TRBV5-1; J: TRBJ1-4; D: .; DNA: TGCGCCAGCAGCTTGGGGCAGGATAATGAAAAACTGTTTTTT; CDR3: CASSLGQDNEKLFF
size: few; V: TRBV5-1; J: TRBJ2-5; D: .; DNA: TGCGCCAGCAGCCTAGGACAGCAAGAGACCCAGTACTTC; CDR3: CASSLGQQETQYF
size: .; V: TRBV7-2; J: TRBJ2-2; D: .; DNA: TGTGCCAGCAGCTTAGGGAGTGACACCGGGGAGCTGTTTTTT; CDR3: CASSLGSDTGELFF
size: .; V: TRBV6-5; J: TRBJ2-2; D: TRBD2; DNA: TGTGCCAGCAGTCAGCGGACTAGCGTTGCCGGGGAGCTGTTTTTT; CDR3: CASSQRTSVAGELFF
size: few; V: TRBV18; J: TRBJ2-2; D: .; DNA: TGTGCCAGCTCACCACGGGACTCTGACACCGGGGAGCTGTTTTTT; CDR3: CASSPRDSDTGELFF
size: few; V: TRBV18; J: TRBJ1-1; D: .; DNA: TGTGCCAGCTCACCAGCGACAGAAGGTGAAGCTTTCTTT; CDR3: CASSPATEGEAFF
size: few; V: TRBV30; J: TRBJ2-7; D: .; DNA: TGTGCCTGGAAAGGGTCCTACGAGCAGTACTTC; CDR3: CAWKGSYEQYF
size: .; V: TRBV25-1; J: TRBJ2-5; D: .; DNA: TGTGCCAGCAGTCCTCTTGGTAAACAAGAGACCCAGTACTTC; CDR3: CASSPLGKQETQYF
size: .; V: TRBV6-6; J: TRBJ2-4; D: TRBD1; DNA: TGTGCCAGCAGCGAGGACAGGGCCACAGCCAAAAACATTCAGTACTTC; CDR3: CASSEDRATAKNIQYF
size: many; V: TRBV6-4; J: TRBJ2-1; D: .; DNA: TGTGCCAGCAGTGACCCATCGGGGCATCGAAATGAGCAGTTCTTC; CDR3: CASSDPSGHRNEQFF
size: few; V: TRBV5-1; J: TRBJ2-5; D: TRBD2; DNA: TGCGCCAGCAGCCGGACTAGCGTCGAAGAGACCCAGTACTTC; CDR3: CASSRTSVEETQYF
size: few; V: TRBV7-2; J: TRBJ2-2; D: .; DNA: TGTGCCAGCAGGTTTACGACGGCGGGGGAGCTGTTTTTT; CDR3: CASRFTTAGELFF
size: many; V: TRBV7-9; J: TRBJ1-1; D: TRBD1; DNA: TGTGCCAGCAGCTTCCTGACAGGGGAGACTGAAGCTTTCTTT; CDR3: CASSFLTGETEAFF
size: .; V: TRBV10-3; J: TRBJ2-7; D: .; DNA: TGTGCCATCAGCTACGGTGGCAGGTACGAGCAGTACTTC; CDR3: CAISYGGRYEQYF
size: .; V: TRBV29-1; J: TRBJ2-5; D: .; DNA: TGCAGCGTTCGTGAGGGCCCCGGGGAGACCCAGTACTTC; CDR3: CSVREGPGETQYF
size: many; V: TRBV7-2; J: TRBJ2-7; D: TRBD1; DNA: TGTGCCAGCAGCATGGACAGGCCTTCCTCCTACGAGCAGTACTTC; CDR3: CASSMDRPSSYEQYF
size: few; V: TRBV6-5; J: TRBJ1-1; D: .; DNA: TGTGCCAGCAGTTACTCGAATCAGGATACTGAAGCTTTCTTT; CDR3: CASSYSNQDTEAFF
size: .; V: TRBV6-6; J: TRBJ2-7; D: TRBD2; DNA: TGTGCCAGCAGTTACTCGATACTAGCGGGCTCCCCCGCTTACTTC; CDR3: CASSYSILAGSPAYF
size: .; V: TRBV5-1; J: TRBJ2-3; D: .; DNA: TGCGCCAGCAGCTTGGATGGGTCATATACGCAGTATTTT; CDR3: CASSLDGSYTQYF
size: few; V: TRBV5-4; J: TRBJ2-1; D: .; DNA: TGCGCCAGCAGCTTACTAGACCCTGATGTCAATGAGCAGTTCTTC; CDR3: CASSLLDPDVNEQFF
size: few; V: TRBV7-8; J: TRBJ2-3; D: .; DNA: TGTGCCAGCAGCTTAGCGCTCTCGGAGTACACAGATACGCAGTATTTT; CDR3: CASSLALSEYTDTQYF
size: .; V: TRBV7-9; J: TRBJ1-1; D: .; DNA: TGCGCCAGCAGCCAAGAATCGAGAATTGAAGCTTTCTTT; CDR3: CASSQESRIEAFF
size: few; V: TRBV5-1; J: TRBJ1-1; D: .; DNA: TGCGCCAGCAGCCCCAACGGACCATCCATGAACACTGAAGCTTTCTTT; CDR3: CASSPNGPSMNTEAFF
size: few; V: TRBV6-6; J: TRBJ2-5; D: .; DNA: TGTGCCAGCAGTTACGGGGACGAAGTCAGCGAGACCCAGTACTTC; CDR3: CASSYGDEVSETQYF